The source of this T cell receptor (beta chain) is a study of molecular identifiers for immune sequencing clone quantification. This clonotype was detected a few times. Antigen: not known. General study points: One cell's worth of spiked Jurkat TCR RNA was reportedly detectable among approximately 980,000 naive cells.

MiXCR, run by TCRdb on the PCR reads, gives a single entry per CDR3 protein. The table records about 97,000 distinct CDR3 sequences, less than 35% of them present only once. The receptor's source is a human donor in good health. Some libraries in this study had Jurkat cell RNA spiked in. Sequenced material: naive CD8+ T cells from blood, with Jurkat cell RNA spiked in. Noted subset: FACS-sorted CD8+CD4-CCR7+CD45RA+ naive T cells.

The CDR3 is CASSQGPGVNEKLFF. DNA for the CDR3: TGCGCCAGCAGCCAAGGGCCAGGCGTTAATGAAAAACTGTTTTTT. The V and J genes are TRBV4-3 and TRBJ1-4; D is uncertain. CDR1 is LGHNA, CDR2 YSLEER, per germline. The CDR3 runs to 15 residues. V gave up 1 base and J gave up 4 bases, with 10 bases separating them.